A single T cell receptor beta chain is shown here with its context. The data originate from a study of blood T cell repertoires in COVID-19. Study information: Both acute and convalescent COVID-19 samples were obtained from the United States, Italy and Spain. T cells, B-cell-depleted T cells, or PBMCs provided the cDNA or gDNA that served as material.

Per the original methods: Nucleated cell number was recorded as an estimate derived from reference gene primer amplification. The assay was immunoSEQ multiplex PCR, and TCRdb's table has in-frame clones only and misses some. The DNA was the basis for D and trimming; V, J and clone size are from that table. The sample yields fewer than 400,000 clones, 85% seen once. The CDR3 runs to 14 residues. J lost 4 bases, V lost 2 bases, and 2 bases had no gene match. In germline, CDR1 is MNHEY, CDR2 SVGAGI. The gene calls are TRBV6-5 and TRBJ2-1, with 7 nucleotides matching TRBD1. Sequencing was done on a sample of peripheral blood. The origin of this receptor is a woman between 18 and 29 years old with acute or convalescent COVID-19. CDR3 coding DNA: TGTGCCAGCAGTTACGGGGGACAGTACAATGAGCAGTTCTTC. This encodes CASSYGGQYNEQFF.